This TCR beta chain was captured in a study of OX40 agonist ivuxolimab in advanced cancers. Study-wide background: Patients got intravenous ivuxolimab at 0.01 to 10 mg/kg every 2 weeks. Whole-study results and caveats: A proportion of nonresponders additionally exhibited low normalized T-cell clonal expansion.

At baseline, cycle 4 day 1, and cycle 7 day 1, blood was sampled. On this clone itself: Its cognate antigen is unknown.

Produced via immunoSEQ multiplex PCR; TCRdb's table is partial and in-frame only. The repertoire has tens of thousands of clones, approximately 88% of them found once; the top ten carry roughly a quarter. V trimming: 7 bases; J trimming: 4 bases; junction bases outside the gene matches: 5. The CDR3 is 14 residues long. Looked up from germline, CDR1 is SGHRS and CDR2 is YFSETQ. The sample here was CD4+ or CD8+ T cells sorted from blood, taken in a trial of the OX40 agonist ivuxolimab. This chain joins TRBV5-1 and TRBJ1-6; 7 bases align to TRBD1. The TCR sequence derives from an adult with an advanced solid tumor such as melanoma, head and neck, liver or kidney cancer. The CDR3 loop is CASQDRAYNSPLHF. For the CDR3, the DNA is TGCGCCAGCCAAGACAGGGCTTATAATTCACCCCTCCACTTT.